The sequence of this T cell receptor beta chain was determined in a study of brain T cells in children with intractable seizures. V lost 9 bases to trimming and J lost 5 bases; unmatched junction nucleotides: 12. The length of the CDR3 is 16 residues. In germline, CDR1 is MNHEY, CDR2 SMNVEV (reference sequence). TCRdb keeps only in-frame clones here, not all; method: immunoSEQ multiplex PCR. The sample lists 50,000 to 80,000 clones, roughly 95% occurring once. This TCR came from a boy younger than two with focal cortical dysplasia and intractable seizures. The source was peripheral blood, collected at surgery. The chain has TRBV27 and TRBJ1-6; 8 nucleotides line up with TRBD1. The CDR3 reads CASRQGPADHNSPLHF. CDR3 sequence (DNA): TGTGCCAGTCGACAGGGGCCGGCAGACCATAATTCACCCCTCCACTTT.